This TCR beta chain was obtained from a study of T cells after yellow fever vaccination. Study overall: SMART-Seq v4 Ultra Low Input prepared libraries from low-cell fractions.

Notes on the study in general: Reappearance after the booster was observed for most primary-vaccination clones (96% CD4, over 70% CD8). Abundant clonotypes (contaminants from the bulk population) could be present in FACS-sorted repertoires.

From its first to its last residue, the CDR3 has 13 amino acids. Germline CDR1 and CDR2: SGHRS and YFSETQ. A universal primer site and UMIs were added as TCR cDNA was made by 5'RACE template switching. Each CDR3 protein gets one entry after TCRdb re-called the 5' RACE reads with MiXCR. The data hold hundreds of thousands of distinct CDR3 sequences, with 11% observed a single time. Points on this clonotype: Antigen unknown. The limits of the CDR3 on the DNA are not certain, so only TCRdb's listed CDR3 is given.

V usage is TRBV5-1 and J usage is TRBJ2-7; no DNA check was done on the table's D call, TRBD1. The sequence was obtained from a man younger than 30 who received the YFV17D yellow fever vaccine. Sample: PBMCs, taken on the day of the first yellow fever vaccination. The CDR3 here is CATLRVYECEQYF.